This is a list of T cell receptor beta chains from one sample in a study of CD8+ T cells in alopecia areata. TCRdb's copy holds only in-frame clones and misses some; the assay was immunoSEQ multiplex PCR. The sample has under 250,000 clones, around three fifths seen once. This specimen was CD4+ T cells sorted from blood, taken at week 0. These receptors were collected from a human donor with alopecia areata. Both conserved end residues are part of each CDR3. D genes are given only for firm matches. For some rows the clone size is stated as once, few or many, or as a class when expanded; others skip it.

TRBV29-1	TRBJ1-1	.	.	CSVRQLHTDTEAFF	TGCAGCGTTCGCCAACTTCACACGGACACTGAAGCTTTCTTT
TRBV30	TRBJ1-2	few	.	CAWSQGRGGYTF	TGTGCCTGGAGTCAGGGTCGGGGCGGCTACACCTTC
TRBV4-2	TRBJ2-1	few	TRBD2	CASSQGRAGGGNEQFF	TGTGCCAGCAGCCAAGGGAGAGCGGGAGGGGGGAATGAGCAGTTCTTC
TRBV7-9	TRBJ2-3	.	.	CASSVGVDTQYF	TGTGCCAGCAGCGTAGGGGTCGATACGCAGTATTTT
TRBV7-9	TRBJ2-3	few	TRBD1	CASSPGTGRTDTQYF	TGTGCCAGCAGCCCTGGGACAGGGAGAACAGATACGCAGTATTTT
TRBV9	TRBJ2-1	few	.	CASSSQFARPDNEQFF	TGTGCCAGCAGCTCCCAATTCGCCAGACCTGACAATGAGCAGTTCTTC
TRBV7-6	TRBJ2-5	.	.	CASRGVVWETQYF	TGTGCCAGCAGGGGTGTGGTGTGGGAGACCCAGTACTTC
TRBV30	TRBJ2-5	.	.	CAWRIPGGRRETQYF	TGTGCCTGGAGGATACCTGGGGGTCGACGAGAGACCCAGTACTTC
TRBV30	TRBJ1-6	.	.	CAWSRDSGISPLHF	TGTGCCTGGAGTCGGGACTCGGGAATTTCACCCCTCCACTTT
TRBV6-5	TRBJ2-2	.	TRBD2	CASSYGAGDGELFF	TGTGCCAGCAGTTACGGAGCGGGAGACGGGGAGCTGTTTTTT
TRBV19	TRBJ1-2	.	.	CASTTAYYYGYTF	TGTGCCAGTACGACGGCCTACTACTATGGCTACACCTTC
TRBV5-6	TRBJ2-1	.	.	CASSLLVADPYNEQFF	TGTGCCAGCAGCTTGTTGGTAGCGGACCCCTACAATGAGCAGTTCTTC
TRBV15	TRBJ2-1	once	.	CATSRVAENEQFF	TGTGCCACCAGCCGGGTAGCGGAGAATGAGCAGTTCTTC
TRBV18	TRBJ1-5	few	TRBD1	CASSPTTGNGNQPQHF	TGTGCCAGCTCACCCACGACAGGGAACGGCAATCAGCCCCAGCATTTT
TRBV30	TRBJ2-7	.	.	CAWTTWVLDEQYF	TGTGCCTGGACTACCTGGGTCCTGGACGAGCAGTACTTC
TRBV7-2	TRBJ2-1	.	TRBD1	CASSLVGTGGHEQFF	TGTGCCAGCAGCTTAGTTGGGACAGGGGGGCATGAGCAGTTCTTC
TRBV30	TRBJ2-2	once	.	CAWTVNTGELFF	TGTGCCTGGACTGTGAACACCGGGGAGCTGTTTTTT
TRBV5-1	TRBJ1-1	few	TRBD1	CASSLQGDTEAFF	TGCGCCAGCAGCTTACAGGGGGACACTGAAGCTTTCTTT
TRBV2	TRBJ2-7	few	TRBD1	CASTVTGGYEQYF	TGTGCCAGCACTGTGACAGGGGGCTACGAGCAGTACTTC
TRBV10-3	TRBJ1-5	few	TRBD1	CAIRQGQGGNQPQHF	TGTGCCATCAGACAAGGACAGGGTGGCAATCAGCCCCAGCATTTT
TRBV5-4	TRBJ1-6	once	TRBD1	CASSWDRRGPLHF	TGTGCCAGCAGCTGGGACAGGAGGGGACCCCTCCACTTT
TRBV25-1	TRBJ2-2	.	TRBD2	CASKGSGSFVSGELFF	TGTGCCAGCAAAGGTAGCGGGAGTTTTGTCTCCGGGGAGCTGTTTTTT
TRBV7-9	TRBJ1-4	.	TRBD1	CASSDRGVNEKLFF	TGTGCCAGCAGCGACAGGGGCGTTAATGAAAAACTGTTTTTT
TRBV20-1	TRBJ2-7	few	.	CSASGGRQQYF	TGCAGTGCTAGTGGGGGGAGGCAGCAGTACTTC